A single sample gave rise to the 2 T cell receptor beta chains below, sequenced in a study of response to subunit inactivated influenza vaccine. One entry per CDR3 protein, called by TCRdb with MiXCR from the RT-PCR reads. The table has around 200,000 distinct CDR3 sequences, approximately 12% seen once; the top ten hold 29%. The data were also submitted as part of a second study, on T cells expressing NK-cell markers. That work states: TCR beta cDNA was generated via 5'RACE template switching incorporating UMIs.

Sequenced here: CD8+ T cells sorted from PBMCs, sampled approximately 13 days after vaccination. The receptors shown here come from a man aged 45-65 years who received an inactivated influenza vaccine.

The chain couples TRBV28 to TRBJ2-1; 7 positions match TRBD1. This CDR3 is built from 16 residues. Losses at the gene ends were 3 bases for V and 4 bases for J; bases not matched to a gene: 9. CDR1 and CDR2 from the germline V gene are MDHEN and SYDVKM. The CDR3 loop is CASSFRGRGLYNEQFF. CDR3 sequence (DNA): TGTGCCAGCAGTTTTAGGGGGCGAGGGCTTTACAATGAGCAGTTCTTC. Drawing the rest from reference TRBV28 and TRBJ2-1, the complete variable domain is DVKVTQSSRYLVKRTGEKVFLECVQDMDHENMFWYRQDPGLGLRLIYFSYDVKMKEKGDIPEGYSVSREKKERFSLILESASTNQTSMYLCASSFRGRGLYNEQFFGPGTRLTVL.

This chain joins TRBV28 and TRBJ2-1, with no clear D. V lost 4 bases, J lost 9 bases, and 7 bases lay in between. The CDR3 loop spans 11 amino acids. Germline V gene lookup returns CDR1 MDHEN and CDR2 SYDVKM. The CDR3 DNA reads TGTGCCAGCAGTTCCGCCGGTGAGCAGTTCTTC. Translated: CASSSAGEQFF.